Reported below is one TCR beta chain. No cognate antigen has been identified for it. The record has no base qualities; no much larger clone is one base away. Genomic DNA was extracted from sorted cells for sequencing of the TCRbeta CDR3 region. TCRbeta CDR3 regions were sequenced using the immunoSEQ Assay. Not all clones reach the TCRdb copy of this immuneACCESS table, which keeps in-frame sequences only. Checked studies attribute under half of the gap to unresolved V genes and leave the rest unexplained. This sample has tens of thousands of clones in its table, and about 90% of those were observed once. The ten largest account for approximately 9.3% of the sample. The CDR3, cysteine through phenylalanine, is 17 amino acids long. The only DNA kept is the CDR3, 51 bases in frame from the first base. The germline V gene encodes CDR1 SNHLY and CDR2 FYNNEI. After removal of 6 bases from V and 0 bases from J, the junction retains 4 bases not matched to a gene.

The sample originates from a study of OX40 agonist ivuxolimab in advanced cancers. Describing the broader study: Ivuxolimab was a fully human IgG2 agonistic monoclonal antibody targeting the costimulatory receptor OX40 (CD134). In the dose-escalation cohort, roughly four fifths of patients were male, and the mean age was approximately 64 years, with a range of roughly 23 to 85. Of the approximately 50 dose-escalation patients, hepatocellular carcinoma was present in approximately 20, melanoma in around 15, renal cell carcinoma in 9 and head and neck cancer in 9. Partial responses occurred in three dose-escalation patients, of whom one had hepatocellular carcinoma and two had cutaneous melanoma. The paper describes the monotherapy dose-escalation part (N of about 52 patients) of the phase I trial of ivuxolimab. Intravenous ivuxolimab was administered to patients every 2 weeks at six dose levels: 0.01, 0.1, 0.3, 1.5, 3 and 10 mg/kg. Patients were allowed to have had prior anti-PD-1, anti-PD-L1 or anti-CTLA-4 therapy, and approximately 40% of the dose-escalation patients had previously received checkpoint inhibitors. The point of sequencing TCRbeta in the periphery was to test whether ivuxolimab changed TCR sequence diversity and drove clonal T-cell expansion. What the authors observed across the whole study: Antigen specificity was not determined for the clonally expanded peripheral T cells. Low levels of normalized T-cell clonal expansion were also seen in some nonresponding patients. After ivuxolimab, expanded clones were on average more numerous among CD8+ T cells than among CD4+ T cells. In partial responders in the 0.1-3.0 mg/kg groups, normalized peripheral clonal expansion was found to be among the lowest, especially among CD8+ T cells. At doses of 0.1 to 3.0 mg/kg, clonal expansion of both CD4+ and CD8+ T cells in blood was seen between baseline and week 6.

Patients with a history of autoimmune disease or receiving systemic immunosuppression were excluded from the trial. Peripheral blood for TCR sequencing was drawn from every dose cohort at baseline, at cycle 4 day 1 and at cycle 7 day 1. Samples were obtained from an open-label, multicenter, first-in-human phase I dose-escalation trial of ivuxolimab. Adults with locally advanced or metastatic melanoma, renal cell carcinoma, hepatocellular carcinoma or head and neck squamous cell carcinoma were enrolled in the trial. CD4+ and CD8+ T cells were sorted separately from peripheral blood before TCR sequencing.

The sample in question was CD4+ or CD8+ T cells sorted from blood, obtained in a trial of the OX40 agonist ivuxolimab. The chain couples TRBV2 to TRBJ2-2; TRBD2 lines up with 13 middle nucleotides. The origin of this receptor is an adult with an advanced solid tumor such as melanoma, head and neck, liver or kidney cancer. The base sequence is TGTGCCAGCAGGGGACTAGCGGGGTGGCCGAACACCGGGGAGCTGTTTTTT. This gives the protein CASRGLAGWPNTGELFF.